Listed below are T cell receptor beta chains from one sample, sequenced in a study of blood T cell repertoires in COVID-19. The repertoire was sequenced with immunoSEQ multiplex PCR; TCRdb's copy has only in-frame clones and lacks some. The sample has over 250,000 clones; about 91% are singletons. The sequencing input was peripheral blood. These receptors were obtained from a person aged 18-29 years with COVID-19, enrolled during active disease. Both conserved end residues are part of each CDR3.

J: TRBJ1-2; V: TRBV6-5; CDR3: CASRLTGEAYGYTF
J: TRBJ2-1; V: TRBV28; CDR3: CASSLPGSHNEQFF
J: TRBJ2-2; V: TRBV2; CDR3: CASSVGLAGSTGELFF
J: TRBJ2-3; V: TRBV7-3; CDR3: CASSLSATGGGTDTQYF
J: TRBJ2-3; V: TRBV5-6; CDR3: CASSLSQGARYTQYF
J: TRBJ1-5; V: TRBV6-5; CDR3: CASSSRTDNQPQHF
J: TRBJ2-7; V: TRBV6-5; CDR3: CASSYGTSGSYEQYF
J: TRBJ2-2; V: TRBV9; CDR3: CASSREYGELFF
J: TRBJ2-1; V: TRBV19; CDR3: CASSGAGGYNEQFF
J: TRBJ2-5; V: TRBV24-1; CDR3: CATRQGETQYF
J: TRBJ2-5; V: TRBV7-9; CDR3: CASSPGGGGQETQYF
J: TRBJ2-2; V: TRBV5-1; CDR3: CASSLPDYGTGELFF
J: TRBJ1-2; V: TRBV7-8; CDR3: CASSLAHRGYGYTF
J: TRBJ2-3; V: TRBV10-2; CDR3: CASTKTSGATDTQYF
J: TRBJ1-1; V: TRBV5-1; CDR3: CASSLDTNTEAFF
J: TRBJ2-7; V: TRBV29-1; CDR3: CSVSGTRVNPNEQYF
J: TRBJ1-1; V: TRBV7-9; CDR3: CASSSVPEAFF
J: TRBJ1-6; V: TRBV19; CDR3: CASSSGGRVTPLHF
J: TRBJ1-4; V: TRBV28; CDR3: CASSPTTHFEKLFF
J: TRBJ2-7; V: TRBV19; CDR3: CARMKIETSRYEQYF
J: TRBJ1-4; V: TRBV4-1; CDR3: CASSQWTGRNEKLFF
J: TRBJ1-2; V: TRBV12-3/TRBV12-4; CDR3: CASSLGGTVFRF
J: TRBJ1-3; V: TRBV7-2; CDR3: CASSWDTGSGNTIYF
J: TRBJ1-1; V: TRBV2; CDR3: CASSVGTGARAFF
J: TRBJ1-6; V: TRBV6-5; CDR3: CASSFDRVLNSPLHF
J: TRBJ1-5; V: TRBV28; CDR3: CASSPYRFPQHF
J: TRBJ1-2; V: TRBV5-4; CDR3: CASSLGQGGYTF
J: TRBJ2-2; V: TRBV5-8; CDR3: CASSLAVTSGNTGELFF
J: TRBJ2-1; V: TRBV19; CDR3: CASITGTGPNNEQFF
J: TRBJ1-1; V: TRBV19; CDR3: CASSPRGAEAFF
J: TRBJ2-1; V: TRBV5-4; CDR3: CASSLGQGYNEQFF
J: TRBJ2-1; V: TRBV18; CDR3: CASSPRLAGSYNEQFF
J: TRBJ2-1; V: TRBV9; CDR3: CASSVSGRRDNEQFF
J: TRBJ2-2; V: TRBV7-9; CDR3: CASLQREVAGELFF
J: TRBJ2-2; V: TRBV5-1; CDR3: CASSLGPGQGDTGELFF
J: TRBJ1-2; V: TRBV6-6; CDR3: CASSDRDNYGYTF
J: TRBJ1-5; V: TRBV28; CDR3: CASSPLGPQHF